This T cell receptor (beta chain) was sequenced during a study of T-cell reconstitution after alpha-beta-depleted transplantation in children. Study-level findings and limits: By about two months after transplant, alpha-beta T cells reportedly arose from several hundred graft clones that had expanded. Fresh T-cell production supplied most of the T-cell counts and diversity seen one year after transplant.

Preparation of the TCRbeta library involved a method that used unique molecular identifiers. Each CDR3 protein is one row after TCRdb ran MiXCR on the PCR reads. The sample includes roughly 120,000 distinct CDR3 sequences, about 9.3% of them seen just once. The V gene lost 1 base and the J gene lost 3 bases, with 11 bases spanning the gap. The CDR3 consists of 15 residues. The germline CDR1 and CDR2 sequences are SGHNT and YYREEE (reference sequence). The table lists this clonotype with a few counts. Antigen specificity is unknown. Sample: PBMCs, taken before TCRalphabeta/CD19-depleted stem cell transplant. This receptor was taken from a boy aged 2 to 10 with acute lymphoblastic leukemia, due to receive a stem cell transplant. The chain combines TRBV5-4 with TRBJ2-1; the D call may be TRBD1 or TRBD2 (5 bases each). CDR3 DNA: TGTGCCAGCAGCTTGAGCAGGGAGCTCTACAATGAGCAGTTCTTC. Translated: CASSLSRELYNEQFF.